The rows below give T cell receptor beta chains drawn from one sample of a study of identical twins. MiXCR was run by TCRdb on the 5' RACE reads, yielding one entry per CDR3 protein. The sample has 700,000 or so distinct CDR3 sequences; 8.6% are singletons. In addition, the sample was reused for a study of yellow fever vaccine responses in identical twins.

The sequenced sample was PBMCs. These receptors came from a woman aged 18-29 years in good health. CDR3s include the opening cysteine and the closing phenylalanine or tryptophan. A D gene is named only where the DNA matches it firmly. Size is stated as once, few, many, or a class for an expanded clone.

d_call clone_size j_call v_call cdr3_length cdr3_aa cdr3_nt
. few TRBJ1-2 TRBV29-1 14 CSVEERGPAVGYTF TGCAGCGTTGAGGAAAGAGGCCCCGCGGTTGGCTACACCTTC
TRBD1 many TRBJ1-1 TRBV7-9 13 CASSEQGAMEAFF TGTGCCAGCAGCGAACAGGGGGCTATGGAAGCTTTCTTT
. few TRBJ2-7 TRBV6-5 16 CASSYGGGGFVYEQYF TGTGCCAGCAGTTACGGAGGGGGGGGGTTCGTGTACGAGCAGTACTTC
. once TRBJ2-7 TRBV29-1 13 CSVEGFGLYEQYF TGCAGCGTTGAAGGGTTTGGTCTCTACGAGCAGTACTTC
. many TRBJ2-6 TRBV28 17 CASSLRTGDPGANVLTF TGTGCCAGCAGTTTACGTACGGGAGATCCTGGGGCCAACGTCCTGACTTTC
TRBD1 once TRBJ2-3 TRBV5-1 14 CASSDRAPADTQYF TGCGCCAGCAGTGACAGGGCACCCGCAGATACGCAGTATTTT
TRBD2 many TRBJ2-7 TRBV5-1 15 CASSLGLAVPYEQYF TGCGCCAGCAGCTTGGGACTAGCGGTACCCTACGAGCAGTACTTC
TRBD1 many TRBJ2-1 TRBV24-1 16 CATSDPRTGGYNEQFF TGTGCCACCAGTGACCCTAGGACAGGGGGCTACAATGAGCAGTTCTTC
. many TRBJ2-2 TRBV20-1 13 CSARVTGTGELFF TGCAGTGCTAGAGTAACAGGGACCGGGGAGCTGTTTTTT
. many TRBJ1-1 TRBV6-2/TRBV6-3 18 CASSFLDPGFTLNTEAFF TGTGCCAGCAGCTTTTTGGATCCGGGGTTTACCTTGAACACTGAAGCTTTCTTT